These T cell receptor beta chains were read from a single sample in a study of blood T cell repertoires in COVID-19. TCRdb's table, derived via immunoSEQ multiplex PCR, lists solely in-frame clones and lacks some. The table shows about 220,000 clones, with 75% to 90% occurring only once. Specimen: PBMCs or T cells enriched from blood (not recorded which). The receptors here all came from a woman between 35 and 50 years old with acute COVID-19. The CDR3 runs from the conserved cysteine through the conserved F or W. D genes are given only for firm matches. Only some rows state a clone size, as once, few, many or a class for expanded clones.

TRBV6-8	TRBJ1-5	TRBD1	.	CASSPHDRGGQPQHF	TGTGCCAGCAGTCCGCACGACAGGGGTGGTCAGCCCCAGCATTTT
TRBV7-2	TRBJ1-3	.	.	CASSLDNPRGGNTIYF	TGTGCCAGCAGCTTAGATAACCCGAGAGGAGGAAACACCATATATTTT
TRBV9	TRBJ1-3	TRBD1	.	CASSVGGGGLDTIYF	TGTGCCAGCAGCGTAGGAGGAGGGGGCCTGGACACCATATATTTT
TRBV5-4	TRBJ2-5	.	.	CASSLEGRGKETQYF	TGTGCCAGCAGCTTGGAAGGCCGCGGGAAGGAGACCCAGTACTTC
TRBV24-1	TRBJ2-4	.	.	CATSDSGAKNIQYF	TGTGCCACCAGTGATTCAGGGGCCAAAAACATTCAGTACTTC
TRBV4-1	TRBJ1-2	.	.	CASSQDADSMNYGYTF	TGCGCCAGCAGCCAAGATGCCGATTCTATGAACTATGGCTACACCTTC
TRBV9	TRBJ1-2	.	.	CASSVEGGLRSDINYGYTF	TGTGCCAGCAGCGTAGAGGGGGGGCTTAGGTCTGATATTAACTATGGCTACACCTTC
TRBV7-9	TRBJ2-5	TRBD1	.	CASSQEQGNQETQYF	TGTGCCAGCAGCCAAGAACAGGGGAACCAAGAGACCCAGTACTTC
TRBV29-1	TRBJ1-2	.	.	CSVEDQRVGGYTF	TGCAGCGTTGAAGACCAGCGGGTTGGCGGCTACACCTTC
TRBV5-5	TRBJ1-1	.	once	CASSAGRNTEAFF	TGTGCCAGCAGCGCGGGACGGAACACTGAAGCTTTCTTT
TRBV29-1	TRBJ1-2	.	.	CSVEDSQPGIYGYTF	TGCAGCGTTGAAGATTCCCAACCAGGGATCTATGGCTACACCTTC
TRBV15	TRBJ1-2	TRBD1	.	CATSRGGGTGGVYGYTF	TGTGCCACCAGCAGAGGGGGAGGGACAGGGGGCGTCTATGGCTACACCTTC
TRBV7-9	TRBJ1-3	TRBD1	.	CASRSTGAGNTIYF	TGTGCCAGCAGATCGACAGGGGCTGGAAACACCATATATTTT
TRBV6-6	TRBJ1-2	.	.	CASRDRSGYGYTF	TGTGCCAGCAGAGACAGGTCCGGCTATGGCTACACCTTC
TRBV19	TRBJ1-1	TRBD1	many	CASSTATGAMNTEAFF	TGTGCCAGTAGTACCGCGACAGGGGCCATGAACACTGAAGCTTTCTTT
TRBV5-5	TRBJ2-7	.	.	CASSTDTLYEQYF	TGTGCCAGCAGCACAGACACGCTCTACGAGCAGTACTTC
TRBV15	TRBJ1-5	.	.	CATSRAGGGQPQHF	TGTGCCACCAGCAGAGCTGGGGGCGGTCAGCCCCAGCATTTT
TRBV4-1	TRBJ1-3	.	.	CASSTRETGPGNTIYF	TGCGCCAGCAGTACCAGGGAAACAGGTCCTGGAAACACCATATATTTT
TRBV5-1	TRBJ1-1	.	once	CASSPSGWNTEAFF	TGCGCCAGCAGCCCATCGGGATGGAACACTGAAGCTTTCTTT
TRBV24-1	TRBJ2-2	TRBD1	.	CATSDFGTGGTGELFF	TGTGCCACCAGTGATTTTGGGACAGGGGGGACCGGGGAGCTGTTTTTT
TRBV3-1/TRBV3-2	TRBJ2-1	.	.	CASSQGAFVNEQFF	TGTGCCAGCAGCCAAGGGGCGTTCGTCAATGAGCAGTTCTTC
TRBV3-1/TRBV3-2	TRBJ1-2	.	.	CASSPKEGVGTHGYTF	TGTGCCAGCAGCCCCAAAGAGGGAGTCGGGACTCATGGCTACACCTTC
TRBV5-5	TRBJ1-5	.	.	CASSLDSYSNQPQHF	TGTGCCAGCAGCTTGGACTCCTATAGCAATCAGCCCCAGCATTTT
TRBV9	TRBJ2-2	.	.	CASSGGHTGELFF	TGTGCCAGCAGCGGAGGGCACACCGGGGAGCTGTTTTTT
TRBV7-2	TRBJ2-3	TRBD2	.	CASSVGLATDTQYF	TGTGCCAGCAGCGTAGGACTAGCCACAGATACGCAGTATTTT
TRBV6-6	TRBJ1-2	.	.	CASSKDAGYYGYTF	TGTGCCAGCAGTAAGGACGCAGGGTACTATGGCTACACCTTC
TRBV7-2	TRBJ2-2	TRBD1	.	CASSSAGGTGELFF	TGTGCCAGCAGCTCTGCAGGGGGCACCGGGGAGCTGTTTTTT
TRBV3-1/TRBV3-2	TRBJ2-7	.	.	CASSHSYEQYF	TGTGCCAGCAGCCATAGCTACGAGCAGTACTTC
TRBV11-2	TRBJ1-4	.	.	CASSPGDRGNEKLFF	TGTGCCAGCAGCCCCGGGGACCGGGGGAATGAAAAACTGTTTTTT
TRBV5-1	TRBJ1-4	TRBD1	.	CASSWTGQSTNEKLFF	TGCGCCAGCAGCTGGACGGGACAGTCAACTAATGAAAAACTGTTTTTT
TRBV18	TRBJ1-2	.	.	CASSRDSNNYGYTF	TGTGCCAGCTCAAGGGACTCAAATAACTATGGCTACACCTTC
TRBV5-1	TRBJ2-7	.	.	CASSLGGGTAYEQYF	TGCGCCAGCAGCTTGGGCGGCGGCACGGCCTACGAGCAGTACTTC